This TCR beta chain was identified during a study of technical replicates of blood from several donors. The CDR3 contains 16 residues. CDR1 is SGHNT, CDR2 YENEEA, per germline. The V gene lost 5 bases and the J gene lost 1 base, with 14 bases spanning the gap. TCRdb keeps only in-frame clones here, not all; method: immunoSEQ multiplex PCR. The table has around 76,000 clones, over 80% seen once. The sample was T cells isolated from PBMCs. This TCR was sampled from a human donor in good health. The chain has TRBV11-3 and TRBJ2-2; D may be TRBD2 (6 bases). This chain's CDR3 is CASSPRGTRNTGELFF. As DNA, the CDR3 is TGTGCCAGCAGCCCCCGGGGGACCAGGAACACCGGGGAGCTGTTTTTT.